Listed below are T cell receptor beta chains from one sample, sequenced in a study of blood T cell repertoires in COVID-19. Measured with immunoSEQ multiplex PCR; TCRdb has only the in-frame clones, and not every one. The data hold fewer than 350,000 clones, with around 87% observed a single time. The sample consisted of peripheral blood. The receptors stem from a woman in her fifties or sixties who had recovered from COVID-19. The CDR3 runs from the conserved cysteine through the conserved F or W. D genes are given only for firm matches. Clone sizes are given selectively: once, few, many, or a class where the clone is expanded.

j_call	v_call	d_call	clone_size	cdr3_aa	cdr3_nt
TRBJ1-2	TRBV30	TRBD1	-	CASDRGRGGYTF	TGTGCCTCTGACAGGGGGCGTGGTGGCTACACCTTC
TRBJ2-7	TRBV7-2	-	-	CASSLVLNEQYF	TGTGCCAGCAGCTTAGTGTTAAACGAGCAGTACTTC
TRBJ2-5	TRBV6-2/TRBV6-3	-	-	CASSLRQETQYF	TGTGCCAGCAGCCTTCGCCAAGAGACCCAGTACTTC
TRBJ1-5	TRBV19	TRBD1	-	CATASGGQGANRNQPQHF	TGTGCCACAGCGTCGGGCGGACAGGGGGCGAATCGCAATCAGCCCCAGCATTTT
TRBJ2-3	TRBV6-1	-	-	CASSEAGGPYWGNTQYF	TGTGCCAGCAGTGAAGCGGGGGGGCCCTACTGGGGAAATACGCAGTATTTT
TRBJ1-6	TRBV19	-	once	CASNIKGHKNSPLHF	TGTGCCAGTAATATTAAGGGACATAAGAATTCACCCCTCCACTTT
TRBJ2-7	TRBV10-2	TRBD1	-	CASSLDRASYEQYF	TGCGCCAGCAGTTTGGACAGGGCCTCCTACGAGCAGTACTTC
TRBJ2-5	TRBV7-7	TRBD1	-	CASSPRGRGETQYF	TGTGCTAGCAGCCCCAGGGGGCGCGGAGAGACCCAGTACTTC
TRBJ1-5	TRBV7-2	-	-	CASRLGGNEGNQPQHF	TGTGCCAGCAGGTTGGGGGGGAATGAAGGCAATCAGCCCCAGCATTTT
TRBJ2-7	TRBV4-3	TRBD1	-	CASSQDLGQGREQYF	TGCGCCAGCAGCCAAGATTTAGGACAGGGGAGAGAGCAGTACTTC
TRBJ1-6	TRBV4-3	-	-	CASSQGQGEPDSPLHF	TGCGCCAGCAGCCAGGGTCAGGGCGAGCCAGATTCACCCCTCCACTTT
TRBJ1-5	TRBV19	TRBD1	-	CASSIRTGYIQPQHF	TGTGCCAGTAGTATACGGACAGGCTATATTCAGCCCCAGCATTTT
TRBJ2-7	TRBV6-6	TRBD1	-	CALGQGLGYEQYF	TGTGCCCTAGGACAGGGGCTTGGCTACGAGCAGTACTTC
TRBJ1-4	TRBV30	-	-	CAWSQTPDTGEKLFF	TGTGCCTGGAGCCAAACCCCGGACACTGGAGAAAAACTGTTTTTT
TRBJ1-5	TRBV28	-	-	CASSSDAGWDQPQHF	TGTGCCAGCAGTTCCGACGCGGGATGGGATCAGCCCCAGCATTTT
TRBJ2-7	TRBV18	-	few	CASSPGAPYEQYF	TGTGCCAGCTCACCAGGGGCTCCCTACGAGCAGTACTTC
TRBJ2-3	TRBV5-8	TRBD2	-	CASRLRGTQYF	TGTGCCAGCCGTCTGCGGGGGACGCAGTATTTT
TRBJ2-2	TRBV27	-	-	CASTPDKAAFGELFF	TGTGCCAGCACCCCAGACAAAGCCGCATTCGGGGAGCTGTTTTTT
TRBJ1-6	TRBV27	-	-	CASLPQGLGGNSPLHF	TGTGCCTCCCTCCCCCAGGGGCTTGGGGGAAATTCACCCCTCCACTTT
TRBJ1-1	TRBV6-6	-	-	CASSYGGMNTEAFF	TGTGCCAGCAGTTATGGAGGAATGAACACTGAAGCTTTCTTT
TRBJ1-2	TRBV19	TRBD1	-	CASSSRDRGNYGYTF	TGTGCCAGTAGTTCAAGGGACAGGGGCAACTATGGCTACACCTTC
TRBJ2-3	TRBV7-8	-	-	CASSLEGVPAGDTQYF	TGTGCCAGCAGCTTAGAGGGTGTTCCAGCGGGAGATACGCAGTATTTT
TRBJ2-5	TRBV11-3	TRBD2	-	CASSPWTSGGSRKTQYF	TGTGCCAGCAGCCCATGGACTAGCGGGGGGAGTAGAAAGACCCAGTACTTC
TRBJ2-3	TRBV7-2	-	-	CASRQGSDTQYF	TGTGCCAGCAGACAGGGATCAGATACGCAGTATTTT
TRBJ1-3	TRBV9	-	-	CASSVEAGARNTIYF	TGTGCCAGCAGCGTAGAGGCAGGGGCAAGAAACACCATATATTTT
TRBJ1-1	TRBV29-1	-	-	CSVAGTMNTEAFF	TGCAGCGTCGCCGGGACAATGAACACTGAAGCTTTCTTT